The clone carrying this T cell receptor beta chain appeared a few times. Original methodology: Estimates of nucleated cell counts were drawn from the amplification of reference gene primers. The repertoire was sequenced with immunoSEQ multiplex PCR; TCRdb's copy has only in-frame clones and lacks some. V, J and clone size are taken as reported in that table, and D and trimming were inferred from the DNA itself. The sample holds around 91,000 clones, 79% seen once. The sample comes from a study of blood T cell repertoires in COVID-19. The wider study: T cells, B-cell-depleted T cells, or PBMCs supplied cDNA or gDNA.

This CDR3 is 14 amino acids long. From germline, CDR1 is SGHRS and CDR2 YFSETQ. V was clipped by 0 bases and J by 6 bases, with 10 bases between them. This chain joins TRBV5-1 and TRBJ2-4; the D gene is possibly TRBD1 (5 bases). The TCR sequence derives from a woman older than 75 with active or convalescent COVID-19. The sample consisted of peripheral blood. CDR3 in amino acids: CASSLATGLNIQYF. The DNA of the CDR3 is TGCGCCAGCAGCTTGGCAACAGGCCTAAACATTCAGTACTTC.